This passage covers 8 T cell receptor beta chains from one sample sequenced in a study of cytomegalovirus exposure and HLA in healthy donors. Use of 60 Vbeta and 13 Jbeta primers characterized the PCR. The data were produced by immunoSEQ multiplex PCR, yet TCRdb's version contains in-frame clones alone and is incomplete. The sample records about 190,000 clones, more than 65% being singletons. Sequencing used PBMCs. The receptors were gathered from a man in his forties in good health and CMV-seropositive.

The chain joins TRBV9 to TRBJ2-2; 7 nucleotides match TRBD2. Germline V gene sequence: CDR1 SGDLS, CDR2 YYNGEE. The CDR3 spans 18 residues. Trimming at V came to 0 bases and at J to 1 base, leaving 9 bases not matched to a gene. The CDR3 DNA is TGTGCCAGCAGCGTAGAGGTAAATGCGGGGGAGAACACCGGGGAGCTGTTTTTT. Protein product: CASSVEVNAGENTGELFF. Using reference TRBV9 and TRBJ2-2 for the parts outside the CDR3, the full variable domain is DSGVTQTPKHLITATGQRVTLRCSPRSGDLSVYWYQQSLDQGLQFLIQYYNGEERAKGNILERFSAQQFPDLHSELNLSSLELGDSALYFCASSVEVNAGENTGELFFGEGSRLTVL.

This clone occurred once. For the CDR3, the DNA is TGTGCCAGTAGTCCCCGTCTCACAGATACGCAGTATTTT. It encodes CASSPRLTDTQYF. The chain joins TRBV19 to TRBJ2-3; D is ambiguous. CDR3 size: 13 residues. Germline V CDR1 and CDR2: LNHDA, SQIVND (reference sequence). V lost 5 bases, J lost 2 bases, and 8 bases lay in between.

CDR3 region: CASTAAGHSNQPQHF. In DNA, the CDR3 is TGTGCCAGCACCGCCGCCGGACATAGCAATCAGCCCCAGCATTTT. The V gene is TRBV2, the J gene TRBJ1-5, with a weak D call TRBD1 (5 bases). The V end was cut by 7 bases, the J end by 0 bases, with 13 bases between. There are 15 residues in the CDR3. Germline-derived CDR1 and CDR2 are SNHLY and FYNNEI.

This sequence joins TRBV10-3 and TRBJ2-2; 7 bases are a match to TRBD2. The J segment lost 4 bases and the V segment lost 4 bases, leaving 9 bases of the junction unmatched. CDR1 is ENHRY and CDR2 is SYGVKD in the germline V gene. The CDR3 spans 16 residues. The chain's CDR3 is CAISASSGGLTGELFF. CDR3 bases: TGTGCCATCAGTGCCTCATCGGGGGGTCTCACCGGGGAGCTGTTTTTT.

Concerning this clone: Germline and junction disagree at one end, which may indicate a read error. This sequence joins TRBV5-1 and TRBJ2-7; D is possibly TRBD2 (5 bases). Germline V CDR1 and CDR2: SGHRS, YFSETQ. This CDR3 contains 12 residues. Here the CDR3 DNA reads TGTGCCAGCAGCTTGGTTCGGGGCGAGCAGTACTTC. As protein: CASSLVRGEQYF.

J is TRBJ2-2 and V is TRBV5-8; D gene uncertain. V lost 0 bases and J lost 7, with 7 bases in between. Germline CDR1 reads SGHTS; CDR2 reads YDEGEE. CDR3 size: 13 residues. The CDR3 DNA reads TGTGCCAGCAGCTTGGCTAGTGTCGGGGAGCTGTTTTTT. Its translation: CASSLASVGELFF. Supplemented by reference TRBV5-8 and TRBJ2-2, the full variable domain reads EAGVTQSPTHLIKTRGQQATLRCSPISGHTSVYWYQQALGLGLQFLLWYDEGEERNRGNFPPRFSGRQFPNYSSELNVNALELEDSALYLCASSLASVGELFFGEGSRLTVL.

V usage is TRBV10-3 and J usage is TRBJ2-4; D may be TRBD1 (6 bases). The CDR3 runs to 13 residues. V lost 6 bases and J 5 bases, leaving 11 bases between the germline ends. CDR1 and CDR2 from the germline V gene are ENHRY and SYGVKD. The CDR3 here is CAISQDSENIQYF. For the CDR3, the DNA is TGTGCCATCAGCCAGGACAGCGAAAACATTCAGTACTTC.

This CDR3 reads CASSPGQGALEQYF. CDR3 coding DNA: TGTGCCAGCAGCCCGGGACAGGGGGCGCTTGAGCAGTACTTC. The V and J genes are TRBV7-8 and TRBJ2-7, with 12 nucleotides matching TRBD1. J lost 7 bases, V lost 5 bases, and 6 bases had no gene match. Germline assignment: CDR1 SGHVS and CDR2 FQNEAQ. CDR3 length: 14 residues.